This T cell receptor beta chain appears in the sequencing data of a study of blood T cell repertoires in COVID-19. V gave up 5 bases and J gave up 2 bases; unmatched junction bases: 6. There are 15 residues in the CDR3. Germline V gene data show CDR1 as MNHEY and CDR2 as SMNVEV (reference sequence). TCRdb's table, derived via immunoSEQ multiplex PCR, lists solely in-frame clones and lacks some. The top ten hold approximately 7.9% of the sample, which has approximately 67,000 clones, about 91% seen once. The TCR originated in a human donor in a cohort sampled during active COVID-19. The V and J genes are TRBV27 and TRBJ2-1, with 7 positions matching TRBD1. Specimen: peripheral blood. DNA for the CDR3: TGTGCCAGCAGTCCCCGGGACAGTGCCTACAATGAGCAGTTCTTC. This translates into CASSPRDSAYNEQFF.